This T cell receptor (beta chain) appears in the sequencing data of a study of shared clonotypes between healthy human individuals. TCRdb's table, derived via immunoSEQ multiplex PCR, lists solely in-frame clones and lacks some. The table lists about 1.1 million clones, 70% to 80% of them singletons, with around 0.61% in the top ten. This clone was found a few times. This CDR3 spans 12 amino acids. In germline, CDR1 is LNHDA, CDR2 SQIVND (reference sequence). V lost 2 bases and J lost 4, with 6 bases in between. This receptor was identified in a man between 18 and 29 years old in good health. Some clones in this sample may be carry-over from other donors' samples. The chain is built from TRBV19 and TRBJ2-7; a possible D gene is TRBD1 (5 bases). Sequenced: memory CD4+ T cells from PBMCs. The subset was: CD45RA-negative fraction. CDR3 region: CASSIQGYEQYF. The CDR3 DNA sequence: TGTGCCAGTAGTATACAGGGATACGAGCAGTACTTC.